The entry below gives a single TCR beta chain sequence along with its context. Clones were read by immunoSEQ multiplex PCR, and TCRdb kept only the in-frame ones, dropping some. The data hold around 140,000 clones, with approximately 86% observed a single time. The sample is drawn from a study of blood T cell repertoires in COVID-19. CDR1 is SGHTA and CDR2 is FQGNSA in the germline V gene. V trimming: 4 bases; J trimming: 3 bases; junction bases outside the gene matches: 6. The CDR3 has 16 amino acids. While infection was still active, Seattle patients were enrolled and then followed longitudinally. The chain uses TRBV7-2 and TRBJ2-1, with 10 bases aligning to TRBD2. The source is a woman between 65 and 79 years old with COVID-19, enrolled during active disease. Sequencing input: peripheral blood. The CDR3 nucleotides are TGTGCCAGCAGCTCGGACCGGACTAGCGGCTACAATGAGCAGTTCTTC. Protein product: CASSSDRTSGYNEQFF.